This T cell receptor (beta chain) came from a study of blood T cell repertoires in COVID-19 (TCRdb year 2020). Regarding the complete study: Samples from collaborators originated in the United States, Italy and Spain and spanned both the acute and convalescent phases of COVID-19. The material from the prospective study consisted of cDNA or gDNA derived from T cells, B-cell-depleted T cells, or PBMCs. The samples were drawn from the first 160 participants of the ongoing ImmuneRACE study and from 1,254 subjects provided by 6 global collaborators. Where available, HLA class I and class II types were taken from metadata supplied by the sample provider and were not determined by assay-based typing. A freely available public database, intended as a resource for researchers studying the immune response to SARS-CoV-2, is where the repertoires were released. Nearly every sample came with metadata listing a de-identified subject ID, COVID-19 status, age in years and sex. Deeply sampled blood TCRbeta repertoires from subjects exposed to, actively infected with, or recovered from COVID-19 were included in the dataset.

TCRbeta CDR3 regions were amplified from genomic DNA using the immunoSEQ Assay, a bias-controlled multiplex PCR. The authors' pipeline ran thus. The number of nucleated cells in each sample was estimated by amplification of reference gene primers within the assay. To quantify the absolute abundance of each unique TCRbeta CDR3 rearrangement, sequence reads were collapsed and filtered. For each sample, productive Simpson clonality was calculated as the square root of Simpson's diversity index across productive rearrangements. In TCRdb, the immuneACCESS table is reduced to in-frame sequences with V and J assigned. These tables do not hold every clone; where another copy was compared, an unresolved V gene accounts for under half, and the others remain unexplained. Clone size and the V and J calls come from that table; the DNA yielded D and trimming. Here the sample has 150,000 to 200,000 clones; approximately 78% occur a single time. The ten largest clonotypes hold about a tenth of the sample.

The collaborating institutions used their own protocols to collect whole blood in K2EDTA tubes. For TCRbeta analysis, collaborators shipped samples as frozen whole blood, isolated PBMCs, or DNA extracted from either of those sample types. This clone was counted only a few times. Its recognized antigen is unknown. It has no much larger one-base neighbor in the sample; base qualities were not kept. In the germline V gene, CDR1 corresponds to LGHNA and CDR2 to YSLEER. The CDR3 starts with the cysteine, ends with the phenylalanine, and has 15 residues. The read is trimmed to its CDR3 DNA, 45 bases read in frame from base 1. The trim is 4 bases for V and 7 bases for J, with a gap of 17 bases between the germline ends. The paper's findings and limits, for the study overall: How much clinical and demographic metadata was included differed by source and by participant, and the metadata was provided uncurated.

This TCR was sampled from a human donor in a cohort sampled during active COVID-19. The rearrangement combines TRBV4-3 with TRBJ1-5, and possibly TRBD1, on 6 matching bases. Specimen: peripheral blood. The CDR3 region has the sequence CASSLDTGSAQPQHF. The base sequence is TGCGCCAGCAGCCTCGATACAGGGAGCGCGCAGCCCCAGCATTTT.